The rows below give T cell receptor beta chains drawn from one sample of a study of T cell responses to AZD1222 COVID-19 vaccine. TCRdb's table, derived via immunoSEQ multiplex PCR, lists solely in-frame clones and lacks some. The repertoire holds around 120,000 clones, with around 94% as singletons. This material consisted of peripheral blood, taken on day 0 of AZD1222 vaccination. The receptors derive from an adult in good health. Both conserved end residues are part of each CDR3. A D gene is named only where the DNA matches it firmly. Clone size appears in some rows only: once, few, many, or a class for an expanded clone.

size | D | J | V | CDR3 | DNA
NA | NA | TRBJ1-5 | TRBV19 | CASSIAAGWGGPQHF | TGTGCCAGTAGTATAGCGGCAGGCTGGGGGGGGCCCCAGCATTTT
NA | NA | TRBJ2-2 | TRBV12-3/TRBV12-4 | CASSWGTGELFF | TGTGCCAGCAGCTGGGGCACCGGGGAGCTGTTTTTT
NA | NA | TRBJ1-2 | TRBV6-1 | CASSVKKGVLGYGYTF | TGTGCCAGCAGTGTAAAAAAAGGGGTTTTGGGCTATGGCTACACCTTC
once | TRBD1 | TRBJ1-1 | TRBV2 | CASREGTGGSSEAFF | TGTGCCAGCAGAGAGGGGACAGGGGGAAGCTCTGAAGCTTTCTTT
NA | NA | TRBJ2-5 | TRBV6-2/TRBV6-3 | CASSYELIGGGETQYF | TGTGCCAGCAGTTACGAACTCATCGGTGGGGGAGAGACCCAGTACTTC
NA | TRBD1 | TRBJ1-1 | TRBV24-1 | CATSAPGQGARTEAFF | TGTGCCACCAGTGCCCCGGGACAGGGGGCGCGGACTGAAGCTTTCTTT
NA | TRBD1 | TRBJ1-1 | TRBV29-1 | CSVVGQGPLSAFF | TGCAGCGTTGTAGGACAGGGGCCACTGAGTGCTTTCTTT
NA | NA | TRBJ2-3 | TRBV6-5 | CASSYSPGPITDTQYF | TGTGCCAGCAGTTATTCGCCGGGACCCATCACAGATACGCAGTATTTT
few | NA | TRBJ2-2 | TRBV24-1 | CATSDLGSGELFF | TGTGCCACCAGTGATTTGGGGAGCGGGGAGCTGTTTTTT
NA | NA | TRBJ1-6 | TRBV2 | CASSEIGNYNSPLHF | TGTGCCAGCAGTGAAATAGGGAACTATAATTCACCCCTCCACTTT
once | NA | TRBJ1-6 | TRBV9 | CASSYQQGSYNSPLHF | TGTGCCAGCAGCTATCAACAGGGATCCTATAATTCACCCCTCCACTTT
NA | TRBD1 | TRBJ1-1 | TRBV5-1 | CASKARGQDGTEAFF | TGCGCCAGCAAAGCCAGGGGGCAGGATGGGACTGAAGCTTTCTTT
NA | NA | TRBJ2-1 | TRBV28 | CASSPYFAALSYNEQFF | TGTGCCAGCAGTCCGTATTTTGCAGCCCTTTCCTACAATGAGCAGTTCTTC